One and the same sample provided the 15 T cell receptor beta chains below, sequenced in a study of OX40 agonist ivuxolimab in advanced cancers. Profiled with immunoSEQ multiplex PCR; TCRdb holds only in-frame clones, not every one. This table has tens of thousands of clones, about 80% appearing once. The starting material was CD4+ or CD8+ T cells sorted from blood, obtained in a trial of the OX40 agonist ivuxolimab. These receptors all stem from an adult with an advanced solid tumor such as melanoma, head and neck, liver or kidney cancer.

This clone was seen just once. Here the CDR3 DNA reads TGTGCCAGCAGGTTGGGACCGTACGTGGGTGATACGCAGTATTTT. The encoded protein is CASRLGPYVGDTQYF. The chain employs TRBV6-1 and TRBJ2-3; either TRBD1 or TRBD2 may fit D (5 bases each). Per the germline V gene, CDR1 is MNHNS and CDR2 is SASEGT. The CDR3 totals 15 residues. Trimming took off 6 bases at V and 6 bases at J, with 19 bases between the two ends.

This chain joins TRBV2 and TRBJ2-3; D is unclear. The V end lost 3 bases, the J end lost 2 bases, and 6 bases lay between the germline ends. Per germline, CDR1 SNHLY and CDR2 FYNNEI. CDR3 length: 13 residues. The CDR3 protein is CASSDQFTDTQYF. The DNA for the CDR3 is TGTGCCAGCAGTGACCAATTCACAGATACGCAGTATTTT.

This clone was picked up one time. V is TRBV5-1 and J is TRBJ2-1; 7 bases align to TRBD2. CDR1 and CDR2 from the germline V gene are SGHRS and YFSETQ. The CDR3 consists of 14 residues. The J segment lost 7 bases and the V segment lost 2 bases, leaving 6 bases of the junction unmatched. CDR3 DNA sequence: TGCGCCAGCAGCTTAGCGGGGAGTATAAATGAGCAGTTCTTC. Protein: CASSLAGSINEQFF. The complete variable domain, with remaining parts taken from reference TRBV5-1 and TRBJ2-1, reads KAGVTQTPRYLIKTRGQQVTLSCSPISGHRSVSWYQQTPGQGLQFLFEYFSETQRNKGNFPGRFSGRQFSNSRSEMNVSTLELGDSALYLCASSLAGSINEQFFGPGTRLTVL.

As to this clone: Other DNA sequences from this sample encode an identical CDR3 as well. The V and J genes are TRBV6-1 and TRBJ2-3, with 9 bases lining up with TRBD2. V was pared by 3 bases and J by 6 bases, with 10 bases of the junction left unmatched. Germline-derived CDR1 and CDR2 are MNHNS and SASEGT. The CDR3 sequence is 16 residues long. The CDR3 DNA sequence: TGTGCCAGCAGTGAGGCCTCCCTAGCGGGGCGGGATACGCAGTATTTT. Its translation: CASSEASLAGRDTQYF.

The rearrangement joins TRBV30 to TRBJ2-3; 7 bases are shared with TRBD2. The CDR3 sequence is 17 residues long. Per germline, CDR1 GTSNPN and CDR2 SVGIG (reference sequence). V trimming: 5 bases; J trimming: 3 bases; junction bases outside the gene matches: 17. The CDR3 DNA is TGTGCCTGGTCCGCCGGTCCTATAGCGGGCAGGACAGATACGCAGTATTTT. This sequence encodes CAWSAGPIAGRTDTQYF.

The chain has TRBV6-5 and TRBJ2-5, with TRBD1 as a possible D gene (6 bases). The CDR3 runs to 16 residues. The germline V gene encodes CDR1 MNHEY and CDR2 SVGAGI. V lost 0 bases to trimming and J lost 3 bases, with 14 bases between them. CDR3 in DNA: TGTGCCAGCAGTTACTCTTGGACAGCGCGGGAAGAGACCCAGTACTTC. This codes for CASSYSWTAREETQYF.

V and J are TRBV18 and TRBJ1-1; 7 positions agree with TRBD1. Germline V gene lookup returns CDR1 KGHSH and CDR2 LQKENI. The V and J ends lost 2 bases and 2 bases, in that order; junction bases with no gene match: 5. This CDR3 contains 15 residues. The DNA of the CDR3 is TGTGCCAGCTCACCATTGACAGGGAAAAACACTGAAGCTTTCTTT. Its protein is CASSPLTGKNTEAFF.

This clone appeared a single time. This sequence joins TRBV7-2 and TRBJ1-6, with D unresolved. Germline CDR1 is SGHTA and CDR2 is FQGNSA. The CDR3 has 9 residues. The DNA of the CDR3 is TGTGCGGAAGTTTCACCCCTCCACTTT. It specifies CAEVSPLHF.

Written as DNA, the CDR3 is TGTGCCAGCAGACTTGGGGGCCGCGACAATGAGCAGTTCTTC. This encodes CASRLGGRDNEQFF. The V gene is TRBV6-1, the J gene TRBJ2-1, with TRBD1 as a possible D gene (6 bases). Germline V CDR1 and CDR2: MNHNS, SASEGT. The CDR3 spans 14 residues. The V end lost 6 bases, the J end lost 5 bases, and 14 bases lay between the germline ends.

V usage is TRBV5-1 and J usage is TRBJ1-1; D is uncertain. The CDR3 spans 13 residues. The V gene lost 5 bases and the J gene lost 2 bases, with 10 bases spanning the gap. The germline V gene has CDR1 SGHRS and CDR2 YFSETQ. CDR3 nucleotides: TGCGCCAGCAGTGTGGGAACTAACACTGAAGCTTTCTTT. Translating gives CASSVGTNTEAFF.

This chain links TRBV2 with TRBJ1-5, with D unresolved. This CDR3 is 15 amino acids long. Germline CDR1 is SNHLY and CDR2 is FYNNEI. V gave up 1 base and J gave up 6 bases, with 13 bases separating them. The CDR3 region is CASSEDRGWGQPQHF. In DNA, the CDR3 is TGTGCCAGCAGTGAAGACCGGGGATGGGGTCAGCCCCAGCATTTT.

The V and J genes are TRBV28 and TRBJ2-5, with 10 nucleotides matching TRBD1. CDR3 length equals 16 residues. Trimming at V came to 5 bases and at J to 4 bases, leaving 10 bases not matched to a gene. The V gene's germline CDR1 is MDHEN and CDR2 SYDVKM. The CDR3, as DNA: TGTGCCAGCAGTCATGCCGGGACAGGGGATCGAGAGACCCAGTACTTC. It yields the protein CASSHAGTGDRETQYF. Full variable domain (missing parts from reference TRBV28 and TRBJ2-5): DVKVTQSSRYLVKRTGEKVFLECVQDMDHENMFWYRQDPGLGLRLIYFSYDVKMKEKGDIPEGYSVSREKKERFSLILESASTNQTSMYLCASSHAGTGDRETQYFGPGTRLLVL.

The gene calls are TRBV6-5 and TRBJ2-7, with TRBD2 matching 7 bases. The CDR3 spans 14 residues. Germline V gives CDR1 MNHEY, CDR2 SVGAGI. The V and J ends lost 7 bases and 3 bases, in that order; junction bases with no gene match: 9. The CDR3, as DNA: TGTGCCAGCACCCCGGGAGGAGAGAGCTACGAGCAGTACTTC. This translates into CASTPGGESYEQYF.

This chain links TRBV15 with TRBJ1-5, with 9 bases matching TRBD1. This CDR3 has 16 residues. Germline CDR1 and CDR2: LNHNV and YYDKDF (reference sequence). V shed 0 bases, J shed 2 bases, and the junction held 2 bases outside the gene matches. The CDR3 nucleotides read TGTGCCACCAGCAGAGAGAGACAGGGGGGCAATCAGCCCCAGCATTTT. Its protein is CATSRERQGGNQPQHF.

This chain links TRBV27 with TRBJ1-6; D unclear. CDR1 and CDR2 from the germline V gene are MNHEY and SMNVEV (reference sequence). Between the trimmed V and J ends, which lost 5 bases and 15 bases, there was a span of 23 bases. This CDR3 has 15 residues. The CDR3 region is CASSKRVPPLSVLHF. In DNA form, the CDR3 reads TGTGCCAGCAGTAAGAGAGTGCCCCCCCTTTCAGTCCTCCACTTT.